The present T cell receptor (beta chain) was sequenced within a study of human T cells and chemical hapten exposure. Study-level information: Sensitizing treatment utilized 2% DPC over an approximately 2 cm by approximately 2 cm portion of upper inner arm skin. There were weekly diphenylcyclopropenone doses to the scalp for patients throughout the approximately 25-week study.

Germline V gives CDR1 DFQATT, CDR2 SNEGSKA (reference sequence). The CDR3 spans 15 residues. With V trimmed by 6 bases and J by 6 bases, 10 bases remained unmatched. Indicated time point: patch test 1, 2 weeks after DPC sensitization. Treatment: therapeutic diphenylcyclopropenone sensitization with weekly scalp DPC. Blood collection took place prior to placing each patch test. Study processing details: TCRs per sample had a median of about 100,000 and ranged from about 23,224 to 690,600. TCRdb itself ran the RACE reads through MiXCR, one entry per CDR3 protein. TCRdb, not the original authors, processed these V and J calls. The sample lists 60,000 to 80,000 distinct CDR3 sequences, around a third seen once, with about 9.6% in the top ten.

Sequenced here: whole blood, sampled in connection with sensitization to the hapten diphenylcyclopropenone (DPC). The clonotype comes from a man aged 35 to 55 with alopecia areata. Some clones in this sample may be carry-over from other donors' samples. The chain links TRBV20-1 to TRBJ2-5; 13 positions agree with TRBD2. The CDR3 protein is CSAGTSGIRGKTQYF. As DNA, the CDR3 is TGCAGTGCAGGGACTAGCGGGATACGCGGAAAGACCCAGTACTTC.